These T cell receptor beta chains were read from a single sample in a study of blood T cell repertoires in COVID-19. The data were produced by immunoSEQ multiplex PCR, yet TCRdb's version contains in-frame clones alone and is incomplete. This table has more than 35,000 clones, 69% appearing once. Specimen: peripheral blood. The receptors here all came from a man older than 75 with acute or convalescent COVID-19. Both conserved end residues are part of each CDR3. A D gene is named only where the DNA matches it firmly. Clone size is stated in some rows and not others, as once, few, many or a class when expanded.

v_gene	d_gene	j_gene	abundance	CDR3nt	CDR3aa
TRBV28	TRBD2	TRBJ2-7	-	TGTGCCAGCAGTTTAGCGGGGGGGGAGCAGTACTTC	CASSLAGGEQYF
TRBV6-2/TRBV6-3	TRBD1	TRBJ2-4	-	TGTGCCAGCAGTTACTGGGACAGGAAAAACATTCAGTACTTC	CASSYWDRKNIQYF
TRBV10-1	-	TRBJ1-5	-	TGCGCCCCAAGGGGGACGGCAGGGGTGGGTCAGCCCCAGCATTTT	CAPRGTAGVGQPQHF
TRBV7-9	-	TRBJ1-1	once	TGTGCCAGCAGCTTAGTCAGGACTGAAGCTTTCTTT	CASSLVRTEAFF
TRBV7-2	-	TRBJ2-1	-	TGTGCCAGCAGCTTAGCCGGCGGTCTCTACAATGAGCAGTTCTTC	CASSLAGGLYNEQFF
TRBV3-1/TRBV3-2	-	TRBJ2-4	-	TGTGCCAGCAGCCAAGATGCCCAGTCGGGGGACATTCAGTACTTC	CASSQDAQSGDIQYF
TRBV27	TRBD2	TRBJ2-7	-	TGTGCCAGCACCCGGACTAGCGGGTCCTACGAGCAGTACTTC	CASTRTSGSYEQYF
TRBV7-6	-	TRBJ2-3	-	TGTGCCAGCAGCTTAGTATCCGATACGCAGTATTTT	CASSLVSDTQYF
TRBV30	-	TRBJ1-5	-	TGTGCCTGGTCTGAGGGCCTCCTCAATCAGCCCCAGCATTTT	CAWSEGLLNQPQHF
TRBV18	TRBD2	TRBJ2-3	-	TGTGCCAGCTCACCGCTAGCGGGGGGGTTCACAGATACGCAGTATTTT	CASSPLAGGFTDTQYF
TRBV30	-	TRBJ1-1	few	TGTGCCTGGGGGCTAGGGGCTGAAGCTTTCTTT	CAWGLGAEAFF
TRBV27	-	TRBJ2-7	-	TGTGCCAGCAGTTTATCGAAATTTGGGGGGTTCTCCTACGAGCAGTACTTC	CASSLSKFGGFSYEQYF
TRBV5-6	-	TRBJ1-1	-	TGTGCCAGCAGCTTGAGGGGGAAATCCACTGAAGCTTTCTTT	CASSLRGKSTEAFF
TRBV6-5	-	TRBJ1-2	-	TGTGCCAGCAGCCCGGGTGAGGCTTGGAACTATGGCTACACCTTC	CASSPGEAWNYGYTF
TRBV4-2	TRBD2	TRBJ2-3	-	TGTGCCAGCAGCCAAGTAACCGGGGGCGGGGGGGCTACAGATACGCAGTATTTT	CASSQVTGGGGATDTQYF
TRBV30	-	TRBJ1-1	-	TGTGCCTGGAGAGGGGAAATTGTTAACACTGAAGCTTTCTTT	CAWRGEIVNTEAFF
TRBV29-1	-	TRBJ1-2	-	TGCAGCGTTGACGCGGGGGGCACTTCTAATTACTATGGCTACACCTTC	CSVDAGGTSNYYGYTF
TRBV19	TRBD2	TRBJ2-1	few	TGTGCCAGTAGAGCGGGACTAGCGGGACCGCCTGGGGGAAGTGAGCAGTTCTTC	CASRAGLAGPPGGSEQFF
TRBV29-1	TRBD1	TRBJ1-2	-	TGCAGCGTTGGGACAGGGTTGGGCTATGGCTACACCTTC	CSVGTGLGYGYTF
TRBV9	TRBD1	TRBJ1-4	few	TGTGCCAGCAGCGGACAGGGGTCCCCAACTAATGAAAAACTGTTTTTT	CASSGQGSPTNEKLFF
TRBV2	TRBD1	TRBJ1-4	-	TGTGCCAGCAGTGAACAAACAGGGGGCGATGAAAAACTGTTTTTT	CASSEQTGGDEKLFF
TRBV14	-	TRBJ2-2	few	TGTGCCAGCAGCCAACACGGCGGGCGATACACCGGGGAGCTGTTTTTT	CASSQHGGRYTGELFF
TRBV12-3/TRBV12-4	-	TRBJ1-5	few	TGTGCCATTCAAACAGGGTTCAATCAGCCCCAGCATTTT	CAIQTGFNQPQHF
TRBV3-1/TRBV3-2	TRBD2	TRBJ2-3	-	TGTGCCAGCAGCCAAGGACTAGCAAGCACAGATACGCAGTATTTT	CASSQGLASTDTQYF
TRBV5-1	-	TRBJ2-1	-	TGCGCCAGCAGTTCAGGGATAGACGAGCAGTTCTTC	CASSSGIDEQFF
TRBV7-8	-	TRBJ2-7	medium-sized	TGTGCCAGCAGCGTATACGGGTTCACCTACGAGCAGTACTTC	CASSVYGFTYEQYF
TRBV7-3	-	TRBJ1-1	-	TGTGCCAGCAGCTACCTAGAGCGGGCTTTCTTT	CASSYLERAFF
TRBV4-1	-	TRBJ2-2	-	TGCGCCAGCAGCCCACGTTCCCCACCAGACGGGGAGCTGTTTTTT	CASSPRSPPDGELFF
TRBV6-6	-	TRBJ1-2	once	TGTGCCAGCAGAACAGAGAGGACCTCCCAGGGCTATGGCTACACCTTC	CASRTERTSQGYGYTF
TRBV7-8	TRBD1	TRBJ1-6	-	TGTGCCAGCAGCTACGGGACAGGGCCCGTTATGGATTCACCCCTCCACTTT	CASSYGTGPVMDSPLHF
TRBV27	TRBD1	TRBJ2-4	-	TGTGCCAGCAGTGGGACAGGGCTAGCCAAAAACATTCAGTACTTC	CASSGTGLAKNIQYF
TRBV11-3	-	TRBJ2-2	-	TGTGCCAGCACCAGGGGCGGTATGGAGACCGGGGAGCTGTTTTTT	CASTRGGMETGELFF
TRBV7-2	-	TRBJ2-1	-	TGTGCCAGCAGCCGGAGGGACAGAAACAATGAGCAGTTCTTC	CASSRRDRNNEQFF
TRBV4-3	-	TRBJ2-1	large	TGCGCCAGCAGCAGATCCCAAACGGTGCCCCTTAAGGACAGTGAGCAGTTCTTC	CASSRSQTVPLKDSEQFF
TRBV24-1	TRBD1	TRBJ2-2	-	TGTGCCACCAGTGATTCCGGGACAGGGGTCCGGGAGCTGTTTTTT	CATSDSGTGVRELFF
TRBV14	-	TRBJ1-3	-	TGTGCCAGCAGCCCCCAGGGGAACTCTGGAAACACCATATATTTT	CASSPQGNSGNTIYF
TRBV19	TRBD1	TRBJ1-5	few	TGTGCCAGTAGTCCGCGACAGGGGAGAGGTCAGCCCCAGCATTTT	CASSPRQGRGQPQHF
TRBV13	TRBD1	TRBJ1-1	-	TGTGCCAGCAGCTTAGTCCCCCACAGGGGAGTCACTGAAGCTTTCTTT	CASSLVPHRGVTEAFF
TRBV12-2	-	TRBJ2-7	-	TGTGCAAGTCGCTTTGGGACTAGTTTAATATTCGGGGGCGGGGTGCGCTCCTACGAGCAGTACTTC	CASRFGTSLIFGGGVRSYEQYF